The entry below gives a single T cell receptor (beta chain) sequence along with its context. These data come from a study of blood T cell repertoires in COVID-19. Whole-study context: COVID-19 samples, acute and convalescent, were from the United States, Italy and Spain. Nucleic acid was either cDNA or gDNA, and it came from T cells, B-cell-depleted T cells, or PBMCs.

The CDR3 has 17 residues. CDR1 and CDR2 from the germline V gene are LNHDA and SQIVND (reference sequence). V dropped 8 bases and J dropped 2 bases, with 22 bases sitting between them. Under the authors' procedure: Cell counts per sample came from amplifying reference gene primers. Using immunoSEQ multiplex PCR, the repertoire was profiled, and TCRdb retains in-frame clones only, with some absent. That table is the source of V, J and clone size, and D and trimming were worked out from the DNA. The sample yields tens of thousands of clones, around 88% seen once. The clonotype comes from a woman in her seventies with acute or convalescent COVID-19. The chain recombines TRBV19 with TRBJ1-5; D is uncertain. Sequenced: peripheral blood. CDR3 sequence reads: CASRSYGGEAGNQPQHF. CDR3 in DNA: TGTGCCAGTCGGTCATACGGCGGGGAAGCAGGCAATCAGCCCCAGCATTTT.